This T cell receptor (beta chain) is drawn from a study of response to subunit inactivated influenza vaccine. Points from the study as a whole: Each seasonal influenza vaccination recruits few new T cells, the authors suggested.

CDR3 length: 14 amino acids. The V gene lost 3 bases and the J gene lost 3 bases, with 10 bases spanning the gap. Germline CDR1 SGHRS, CDR2 YFSETQ. Worth noting for this clonotype: Its antigen is unidentified.

MiXCR was run by TCRdb on the RT-PCR reads, yielding one entry per CDR3 protein. The table records fewer than 700,000 distinct CDR3 sequences, 13% of them present only once. V usage is TRBV5-1 and J usage is TRBJ1-5, with D possibly TRBD1 on 5 matching bases. The sequences come from PBMCs from blood, collected more than 35 days after vaccination. This clonotype was obtained from a man aged 50-60 years who received an inactivated influenza vaccine. CDR3 DNA: TGCGCCAGCAGCTCGGGGGAGGCCAATCAGCCCCAGCATTTT. Residues: CASSSGEANQPQHF.